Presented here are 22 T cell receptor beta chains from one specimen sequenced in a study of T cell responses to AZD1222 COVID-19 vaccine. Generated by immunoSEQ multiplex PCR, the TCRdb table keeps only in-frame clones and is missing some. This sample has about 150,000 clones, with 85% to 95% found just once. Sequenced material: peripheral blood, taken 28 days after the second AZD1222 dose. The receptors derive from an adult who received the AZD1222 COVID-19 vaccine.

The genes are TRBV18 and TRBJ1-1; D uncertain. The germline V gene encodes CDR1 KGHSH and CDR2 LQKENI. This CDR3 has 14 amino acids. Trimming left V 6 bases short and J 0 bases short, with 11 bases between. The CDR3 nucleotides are TGTGCCAGCTCTTCTGGACGGCTGAACACTGAAGCTTTCTTT. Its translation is CASSSGRLNTEAFF.

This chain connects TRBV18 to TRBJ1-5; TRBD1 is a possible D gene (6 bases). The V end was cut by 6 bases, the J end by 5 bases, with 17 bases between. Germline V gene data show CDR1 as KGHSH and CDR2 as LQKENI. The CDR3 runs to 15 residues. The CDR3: CASSPNGGPHQPQHF. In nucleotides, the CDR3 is TGTGCCAGCTCCCCTAACGGGGGGCCTCATCAGCCCCAGCATTTT.

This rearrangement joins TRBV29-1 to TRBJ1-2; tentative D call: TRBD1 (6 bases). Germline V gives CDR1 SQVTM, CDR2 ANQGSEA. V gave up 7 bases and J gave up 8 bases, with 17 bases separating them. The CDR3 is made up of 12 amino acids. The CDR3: CSDREQGCGYTF. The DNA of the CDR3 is TGCAGCGACAGGGAACAAGGGTGCGGCTACACCTTC.

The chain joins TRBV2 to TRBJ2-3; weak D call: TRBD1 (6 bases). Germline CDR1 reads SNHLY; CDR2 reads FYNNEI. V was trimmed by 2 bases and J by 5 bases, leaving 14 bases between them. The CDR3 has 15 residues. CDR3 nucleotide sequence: TGTGCCAGCAGTGAAATTGTGGGGGCGGTAGATACGCAGTATTTT. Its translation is CASSEIVGAVDTQYF. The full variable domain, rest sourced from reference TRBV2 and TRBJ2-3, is EPEVTQTPSHQVTQMGQEVILRCVPISNHLYFYWYRQILGQKVEFLVSFYNNEISEKSEIFDDQFSVERPDGSNFTLKIRSTKLEDSAMYFCASSEIVGAVDTQYFGPGTRLTVL.

CDR3 amino acids: CAWEPGLAGVKEQYF. The CDR3 region has the DNA TGTGCCTGGGAACCGGGACTAGCGGGAGTAAAGGAGCAGTACTTC. The chain employs TRBV30 and TRBJ2-7, with TRBD2 matching 14 bases. This CDR3 is built from 15 residues. CDR1 is GTSNPN, CDR2 SVGIG, per germline (reference sequence). J gave up 7 bases and V 5 bases, and 10 bases lay outside the gene matches.

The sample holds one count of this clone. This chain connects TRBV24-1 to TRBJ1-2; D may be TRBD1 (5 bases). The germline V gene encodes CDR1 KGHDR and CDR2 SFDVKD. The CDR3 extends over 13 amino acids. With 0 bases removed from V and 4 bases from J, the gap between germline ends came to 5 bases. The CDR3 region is CATSDLDSYGYTF. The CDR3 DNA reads TGTGCCACCAGTGATTTGGACAGCTATGGCTACACCTTC.

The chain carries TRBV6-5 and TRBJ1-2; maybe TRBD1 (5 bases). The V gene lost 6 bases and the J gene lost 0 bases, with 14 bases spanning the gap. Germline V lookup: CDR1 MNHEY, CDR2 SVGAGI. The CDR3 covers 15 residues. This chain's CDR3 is CASSPSATANYGYTF. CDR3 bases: TGTGCCAGCAGCCCCTCGGCGACAGCTAACTATGGCTACACCTTC.

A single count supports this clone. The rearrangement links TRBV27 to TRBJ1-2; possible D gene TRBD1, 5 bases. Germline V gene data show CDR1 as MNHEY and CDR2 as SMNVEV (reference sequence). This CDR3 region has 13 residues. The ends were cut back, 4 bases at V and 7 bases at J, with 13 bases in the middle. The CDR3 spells CASSSGTFFGYTF. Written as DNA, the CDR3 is TGTGCCAGCAGTTCCGGGACGTTCTTTGGCTACACCTTC.

In DNA form, the CDR3 reads TGTGCCAGCTCACCGGTAGGACAGTTACCTGAAAAACTGTTTTTT. Translating gives CASSPVGQLPEKLFF. V usage is TRBV18 and J usage is TRBJ1-4, with D perhaps TRBD1 (6 bases). The germline V and J ends were trimmed by 3 bases and 7 bases, with 15 bases remaining between them. Germline V lookup: CDR1 KGHSH, CDR2 LQKENI. This CDR3 is built from 15 residues.

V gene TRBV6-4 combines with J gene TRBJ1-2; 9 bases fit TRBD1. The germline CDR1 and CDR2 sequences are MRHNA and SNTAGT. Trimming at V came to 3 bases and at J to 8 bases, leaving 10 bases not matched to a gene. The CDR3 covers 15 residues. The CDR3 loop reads CASSEQGALGLGYTF. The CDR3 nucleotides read TGTGCCAGCAGTGAACAGGGGGCGTTAGGTTTGGGCTACACCTTC.

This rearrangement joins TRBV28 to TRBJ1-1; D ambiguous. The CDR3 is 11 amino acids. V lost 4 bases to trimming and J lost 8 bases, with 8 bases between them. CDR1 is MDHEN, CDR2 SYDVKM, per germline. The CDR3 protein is CASSSTAEAFF. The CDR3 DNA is TGTGCCAGCAGTTCTACAGCCGAAGCTTTCTTT.

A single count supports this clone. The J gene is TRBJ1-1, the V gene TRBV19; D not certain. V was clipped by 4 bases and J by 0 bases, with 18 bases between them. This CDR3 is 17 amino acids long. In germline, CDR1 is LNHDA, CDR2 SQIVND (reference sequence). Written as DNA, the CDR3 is TGTGCCAGTAGTACCCCCCCGGGGAGCAGCATGAACACTGAAGCTTTCTTT. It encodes CASSTPPGSSMNTEAFF.

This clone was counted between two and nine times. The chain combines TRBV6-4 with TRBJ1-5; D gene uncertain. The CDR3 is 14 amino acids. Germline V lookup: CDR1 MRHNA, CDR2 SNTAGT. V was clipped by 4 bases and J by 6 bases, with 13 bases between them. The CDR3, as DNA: TGTGCCAGCAGTGCTGAGGGTAATTTTCAGCCCCAGCATTTT. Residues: CASSAEGNFQPQHF.

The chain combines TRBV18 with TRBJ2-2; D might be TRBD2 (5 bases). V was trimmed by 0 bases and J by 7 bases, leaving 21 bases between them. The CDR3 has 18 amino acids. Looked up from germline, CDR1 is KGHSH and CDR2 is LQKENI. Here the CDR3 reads CASSPPHGGRLPVGELFF. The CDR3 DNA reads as TGTGCCAGCTCACCACCTCACGGAGGTCGGCTTCCAGTCGGGGAGCTGTTTTTT.

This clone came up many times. CDR3 in DNA: TGTGCCAGCAGTCCAAACAGGGATTATGAAAAACTGTTTTTT. Protein sequence: CASSPNRDYEKLFF. V and J are TRBV27 and TRBJ1-4; D may be TRBD1 (6 bases). Trimming removed 5 bases from V and 6 bases from J, with 13 bases in between. Germline V lookup: CDR1 MNHEY, CDR2 SMNVEV (reference sequence). This CDR3 has 14 amino acids.

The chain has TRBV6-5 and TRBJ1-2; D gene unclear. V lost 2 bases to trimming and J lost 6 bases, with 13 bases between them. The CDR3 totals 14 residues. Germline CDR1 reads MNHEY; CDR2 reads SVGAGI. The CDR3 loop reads CASSYNRANDGYTF. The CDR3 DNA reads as TGTGCCAGCAGTTACAACCGGGCAAATGATGGCTACACCTTC.

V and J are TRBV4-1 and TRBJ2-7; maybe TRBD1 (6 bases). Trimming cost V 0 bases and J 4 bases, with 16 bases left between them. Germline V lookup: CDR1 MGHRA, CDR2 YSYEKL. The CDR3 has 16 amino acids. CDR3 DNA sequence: TGCGCCAGCAGCCAAGATGATAGCGAGGGGGTATACGAGCAGTACTTC. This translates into CASSQDDSEGVYEQYF.

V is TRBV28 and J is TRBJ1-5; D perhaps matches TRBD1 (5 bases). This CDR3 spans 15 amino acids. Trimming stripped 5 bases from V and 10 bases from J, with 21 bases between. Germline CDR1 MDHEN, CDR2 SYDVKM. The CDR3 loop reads CASSPYFDSRRPQHF. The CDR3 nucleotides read TGTGCCAGCAGTCCCTACTTTGACAGCCGCCGCCCCCAGCATTTT.

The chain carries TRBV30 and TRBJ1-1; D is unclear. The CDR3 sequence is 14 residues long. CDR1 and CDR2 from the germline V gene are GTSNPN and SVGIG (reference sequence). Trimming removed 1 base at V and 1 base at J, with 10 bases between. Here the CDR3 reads CAWSEKGSNTEAFF. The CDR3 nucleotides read TGTGCCTGGAGTGAGAAAGGGTCGAACACTGAAGCTTTCTTT.

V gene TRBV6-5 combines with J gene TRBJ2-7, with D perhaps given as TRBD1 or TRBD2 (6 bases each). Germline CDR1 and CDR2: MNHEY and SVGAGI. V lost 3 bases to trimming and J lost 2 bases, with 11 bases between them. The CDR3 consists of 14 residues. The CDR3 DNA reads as TGTGCCAGCAGTTATAGGGGGGCGCCCTACGAGCAGTACTTC. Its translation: CASSYRGAPYEQYF.

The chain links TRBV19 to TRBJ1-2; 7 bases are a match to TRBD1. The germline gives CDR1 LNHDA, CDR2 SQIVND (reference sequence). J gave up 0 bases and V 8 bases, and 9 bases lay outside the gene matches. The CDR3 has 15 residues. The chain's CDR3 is CASYPGTATNYGYTF. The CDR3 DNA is TGTGCCAGTTACCCAGGGACAGCCACTAACTATGGCTACACCTTC.

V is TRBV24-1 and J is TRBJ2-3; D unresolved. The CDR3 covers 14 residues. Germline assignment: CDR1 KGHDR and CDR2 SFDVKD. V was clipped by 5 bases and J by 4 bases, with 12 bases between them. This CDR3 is CATSGRFDADTQYF. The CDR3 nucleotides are TGTGCCACCAGTGGTCGGTTTGATGCAGATACGCAGTATTTT.